One and the same sample provided the 5 T cell receptor beta chains below, sequenced in a study of Ad26.COV2.S vaccination and SARS-CoV-2 variants. Treatment noted: some 20 received Ad26.COV2.S at low or high dose, single or two shots; five or six received placebo; per-sample allocation not given. Day 63 following the first vaccine or placebo injection was when the samples were taken. Sequencing used immunoSEQ multiplex PCR; TCRdb keeps in-frame clones, though not all of them. The repertoire consists of some 290,000 clones, with around 83% occurring once and the leading ten covering more than 1.5%. Sequenced material: peripheral blood, taken in a trial of Ad26.COV2.S vaccine versus placebo. These receptors were taken from a person aged 18-60 years who received the Ad26.COV2.S COVID-19 vaccine or a placebo.

The table lists this clone with many counts. The chain uses TRBV7-2 and TRBJ2-1, with 9 bases identical to TRBD1. From germline, CDR1 is SGHTA and CDR2 FQGNSA. Germline trimming cut 4 bases from V and 1 base from J; bases unmatched to any gene: 5. The CDR3 contains 16 residues. The CDR3 reads CASSSKTGGSYNEQFF. DNA of the CDR3: TGTGCCAGCAGCTCAAAGACAGGGGGGTCCTACAATGAGCAGTTCTTC. Complete variable domain (other parts from reference TRBV7-2 and TRBJ2-1): GAGVSQSPSNKVTEKGKDVELRCDPISGHTALYWYRQSLGQGLEFLIYFQGNSAPDKSGLPSDRFSAERTGGSVSTLTIQRTQQEDSAVYLCASSSKTGGSYNEQFFGPGTRLTVL.

The chain couples TRBV3-1 (or the pseudogene TRBV3-2) to TRBJ2-1; D is ambiguous. The CDR3 is made up of 15 amino acids. Germline-derived CDR1 and CDR2 are LGHDT and YNNKEL (reference sequence). V lost 0 bases and J 12 bases, leaving 18 bases between the germline ends. The DNA of the CDR3 is TGTGCCAGCAGCCAAGATCTTTTCTCGCCCCAAGGGCAGTTCTTC. Amino acids: CASSQDLFSPQGQFF.

The chain has TRBV7-2 and TRBJ1-5, with D hard to call. Trimming took off 3 bases at V and 2 bases at J, with 14 bases between the two ends. Germline values: CDR1 SGHTA, CDR2 FQGNSA. The CDR3 totals 16 residues. This CDR3 reads CASSFGRSSGNQPQHF. In nucleotides, the CDR3 is TGTGCCAGCAGCTTCGGCAGGTCAAGCGGCAATCAGCCCCAGCATTTT.

As regards this clone: The same CDR3 can be traced to other DNA sequences in this sample. CDR3 region: CASSQEGRVNEKLFF. As DNA, the CDR3 is TGCGCCAGCAGCCAAGAGGGCAGAGTTAATGAAAAACTGTTTTTT. This chain uses TRBV4-1 with TRBJ1-4, with D uncertain. The CDR3 covers 15 residues. Per the germline V gene, CDR1 is MGHRA and CDR2 is YSYEKL. Trimming removed 0 bases at V and 4 bases at J, with 9 bases between.

This clone has a single count. V and J are TRBV10-3 and TRBJ2-7, with D possibly TRBD1 on 6 matching bases. This CDR3 is 14 amino acids long. The V and J ends lost 5 bases and 4 bases respectively, with 15 bases between them. CDR1 is ENHRY and CDR2 is SYGVKD in the germline V gene. The chain's CDR3 is CAISSTGSKYEQYF. The CDR3, as DNA: TGTGCCATCAGTTCGACAGGTAGTAAGTACGAGCAGTACTTC.